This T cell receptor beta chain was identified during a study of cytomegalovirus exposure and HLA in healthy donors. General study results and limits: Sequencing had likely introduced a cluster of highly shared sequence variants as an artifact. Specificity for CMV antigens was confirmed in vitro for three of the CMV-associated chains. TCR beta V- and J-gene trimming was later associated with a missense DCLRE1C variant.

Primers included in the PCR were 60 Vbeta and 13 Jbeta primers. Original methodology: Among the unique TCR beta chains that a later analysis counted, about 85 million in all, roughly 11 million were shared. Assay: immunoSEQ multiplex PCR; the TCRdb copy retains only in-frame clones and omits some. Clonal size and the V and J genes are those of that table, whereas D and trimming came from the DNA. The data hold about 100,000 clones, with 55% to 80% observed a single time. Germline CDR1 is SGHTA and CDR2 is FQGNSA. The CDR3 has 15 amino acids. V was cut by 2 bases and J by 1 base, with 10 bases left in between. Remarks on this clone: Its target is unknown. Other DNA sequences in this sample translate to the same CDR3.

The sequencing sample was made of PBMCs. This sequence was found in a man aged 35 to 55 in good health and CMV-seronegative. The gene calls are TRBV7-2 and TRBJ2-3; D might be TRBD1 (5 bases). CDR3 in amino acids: CASSLRGSGTDTQYF. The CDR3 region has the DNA TGTGCCAGCAGCTTAAGGGGCAGTGGCACAGATACGCAGTATTTT.